The 3 T cell receptor beta chains listed next were all sequenced from one sample in a study of blood T cells in healthy people across ages. It was with a sample-barcoded 5' primer and a J-beta primer mix that a second PCR of about 7 to 12 cycles was run. MiXCR, run by TCRdb on the 5' RACE reads, gives a single entry per CDR3 protein. Here the sample spans nearly 1 million distinct CDR3 sequences, roughly 47% being singletons. Sample: blood. The receptor source for this set is a woman aged 55-69 years in good health.

The chain carries TRBV4-1 and TRBJ1-5; the D is unclear. Trimming shortened V by 1 base and J by 0 bases, and 10 bases separated the two germline ends. CDR1 is MGHRA, CDR2 YSYEKL, per germline. The length of the CDR3 is 16 residues. The CDR3: CASSQVNLISNQPQHF. The CDR3 region has the DNA TGCGCCAGCAGCCAAGTAAATCTGATTAGCAATCAGCCCCAGCATTTT.

The chain combines TRBV7-2 with TRBJ2-5; 10 bases are shared with TRBD2. The V gene end was trimmed by 5 bases and the J gene end by 3 bases; junction bases not matched to a gene: 12. CDR1 is SGHTA, CDR2 FQGNSA, per germline. This CDR3 comprises 17 residues. The CDR3 loop is CASSLTTLAGVEETQYF. CDR3 nucleotides: TGTGCCAGCAGCCTTACTACTCTAGCGGGAGTGGAAGAGACCCAGTACTTC.

The V call is TRBV5-1, the J call TRBJ2-7; the D gene is possibly TRBD1 (6 bases). The CDR3 is 15 amino acids. V lost 2 bases and J lost 1, with 13 bases in between. CDR1 and CDR2 from the germline V gene are SGHRS and YFSETQ. In DNA, the CDR3 is TGCGCCAGCAGCTTTTCGGCAGGGGCTTCCTACGAGCAGTACTTC. Translating it yields CASSFSAGASYEQYF.